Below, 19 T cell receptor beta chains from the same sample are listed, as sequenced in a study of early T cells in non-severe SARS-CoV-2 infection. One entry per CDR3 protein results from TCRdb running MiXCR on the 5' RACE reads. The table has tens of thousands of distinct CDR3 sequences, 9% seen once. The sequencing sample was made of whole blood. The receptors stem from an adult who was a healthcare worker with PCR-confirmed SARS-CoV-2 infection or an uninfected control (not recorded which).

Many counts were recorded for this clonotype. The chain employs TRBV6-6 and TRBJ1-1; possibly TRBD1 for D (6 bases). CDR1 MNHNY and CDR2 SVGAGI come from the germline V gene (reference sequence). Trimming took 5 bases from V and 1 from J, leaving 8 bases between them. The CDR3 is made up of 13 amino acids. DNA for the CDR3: TGTGCCAGCAGTGCGGACAGGAACACTGAAGCTTTCTTT. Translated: CASSADRNTEAFF.

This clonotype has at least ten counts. CDR3 coding DNA: TGTGCCAGCAGCTTAGGTCTTATGACTGAAGCTTTCTTT. As protein: CASSLGLMTEAFF. The V gene is TRBV7-6, the J gene TRBJ1-1; no firm D call. CDR1 SGHVS and CDR2 FNYEAQ come from the germline V gene. The V gene lost 1 base and the J gene lost 5 bases, with 8 bases spanning the gap. The CDR3 totals 13 residues.

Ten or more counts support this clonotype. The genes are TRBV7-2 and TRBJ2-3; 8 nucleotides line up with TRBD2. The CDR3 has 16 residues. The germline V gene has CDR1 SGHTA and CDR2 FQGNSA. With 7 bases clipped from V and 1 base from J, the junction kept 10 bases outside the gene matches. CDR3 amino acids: CASKLGAAGGTDTQYF. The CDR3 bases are TGTGCCAGCAAACTCGGGGCAGCGGGGGGCACAGATACGCAGTATTTT. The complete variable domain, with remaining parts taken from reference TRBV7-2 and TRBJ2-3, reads GAGVSQSPSNKVTEKGKDVELRCDPISGHTALYWYRQSLGQGLEFLIYFQGNSAPDKSGLPSDRFSAERTGGSVSTLTIQRTQQEDSAVYLCASKLGAAGGTDTQYFGPGTRLTVL.

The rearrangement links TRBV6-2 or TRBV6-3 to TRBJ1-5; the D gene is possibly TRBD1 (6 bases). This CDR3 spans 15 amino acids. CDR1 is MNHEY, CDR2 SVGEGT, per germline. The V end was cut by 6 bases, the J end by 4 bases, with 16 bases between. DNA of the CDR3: TGTGCCAGCAGACAACCCGGGACACCTAATCAGCCCCAGCATTTT. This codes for CASRQPGTPNQPQHF.

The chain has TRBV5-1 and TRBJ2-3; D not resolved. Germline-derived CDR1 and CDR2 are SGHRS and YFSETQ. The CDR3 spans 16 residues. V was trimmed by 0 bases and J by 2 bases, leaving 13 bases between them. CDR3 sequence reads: CASSLGLSLATDTQYF. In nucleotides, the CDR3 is TGCGCCAGCAGCTTGGGACTCTCCTTAGCCACAGATACGCAGTATTTT.

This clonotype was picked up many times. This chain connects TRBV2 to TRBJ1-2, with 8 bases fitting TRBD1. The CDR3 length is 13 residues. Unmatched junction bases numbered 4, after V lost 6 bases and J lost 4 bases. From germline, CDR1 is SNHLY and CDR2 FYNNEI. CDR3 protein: CASSGTGPYGYTF. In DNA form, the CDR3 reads TGTGCCAGCAGCGGGACAGGACCCTATGGCTACACCTTC.

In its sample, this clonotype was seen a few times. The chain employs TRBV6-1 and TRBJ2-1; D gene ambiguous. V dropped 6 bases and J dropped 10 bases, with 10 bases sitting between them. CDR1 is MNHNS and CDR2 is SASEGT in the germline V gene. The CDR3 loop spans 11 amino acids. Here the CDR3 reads CASSPRVEQFF. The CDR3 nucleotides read TGTGCCAGCAGCCCCCGGGTCGAGCAGTTCTTC.

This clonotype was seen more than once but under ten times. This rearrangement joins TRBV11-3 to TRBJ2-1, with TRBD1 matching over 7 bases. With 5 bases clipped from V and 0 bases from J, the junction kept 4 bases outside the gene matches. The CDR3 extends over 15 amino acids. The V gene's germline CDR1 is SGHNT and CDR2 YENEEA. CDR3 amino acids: CASSPQGSSYNEQFF. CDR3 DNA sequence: TGTGCCAGCAGCCCACAGGGGAGCTCCTACAATGAGCAGTTCTTC.

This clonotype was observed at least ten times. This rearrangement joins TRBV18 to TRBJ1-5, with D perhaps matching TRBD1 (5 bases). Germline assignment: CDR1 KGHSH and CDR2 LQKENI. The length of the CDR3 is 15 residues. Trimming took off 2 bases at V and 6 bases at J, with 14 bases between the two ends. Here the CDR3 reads CASSPNQGSGQPQHF. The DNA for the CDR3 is TGTGCCAGCTCACCAAATCAGGGTTCGGGTCAGCCCCAGCATTTT.

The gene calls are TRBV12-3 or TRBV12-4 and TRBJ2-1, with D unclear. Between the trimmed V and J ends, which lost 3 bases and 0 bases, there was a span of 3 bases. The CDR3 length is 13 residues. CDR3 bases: TGTGCCAGCAGTTTTAGCTCCTACAATGAGCAGTTCTTC. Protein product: CASSFSSYNEQFF.

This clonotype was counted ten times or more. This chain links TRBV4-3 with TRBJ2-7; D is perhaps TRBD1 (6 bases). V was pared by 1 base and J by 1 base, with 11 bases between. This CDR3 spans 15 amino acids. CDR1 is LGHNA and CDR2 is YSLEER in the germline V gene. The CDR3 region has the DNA TGCGCCAGCAGCCAAGGAAAAGGGGGATCCTACGAGCAGTACTTC. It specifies CASSQGKGGSYEQYF.

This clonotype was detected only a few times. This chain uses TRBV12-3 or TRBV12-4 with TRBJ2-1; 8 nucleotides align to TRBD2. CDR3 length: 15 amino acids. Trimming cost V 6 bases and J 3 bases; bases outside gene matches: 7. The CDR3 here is CASSLASGFYNEQFF. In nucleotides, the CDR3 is TGTGCCAGCAGCCTCGCTAGCGGGTTCTACAATGAGCAGTTCTTC.

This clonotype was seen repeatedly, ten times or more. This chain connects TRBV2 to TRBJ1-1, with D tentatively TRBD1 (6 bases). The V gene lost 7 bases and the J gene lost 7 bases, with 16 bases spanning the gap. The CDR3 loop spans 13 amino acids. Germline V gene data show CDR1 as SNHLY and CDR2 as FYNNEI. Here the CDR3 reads CASKRQEQNEAFF. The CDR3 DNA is TGTGCCAGCAAGAGACAGGAACAAAATGAAGCTTTCTTT.

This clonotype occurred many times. The CDR3 DNA is TGTGCCAGCAGTCCCCCCTGGGGGACCACCCTAGAAGGCTACACCTTC. As protein: CASSPPWGTTLEGYTF. The chain uses TRBV6-2 or TRBV6-3 and TRBJ1-2; weak D call: TRBD1 (5 bases). Trimming pared 5 bases from V and 8 bases from J, leaving 24 bases between. The germline V gene has CDR1 MNHEY and CDR2 SVGEGT. This CDR3 is 16 amino acids long.

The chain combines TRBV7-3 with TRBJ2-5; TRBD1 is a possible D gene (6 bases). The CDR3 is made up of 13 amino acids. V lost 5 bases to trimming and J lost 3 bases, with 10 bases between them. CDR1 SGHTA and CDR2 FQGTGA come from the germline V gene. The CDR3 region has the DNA TGTGCCAGCAGCCCTGACAGGAAAGAGACCCAGTACTTC. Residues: CASSPDRKETQYF.

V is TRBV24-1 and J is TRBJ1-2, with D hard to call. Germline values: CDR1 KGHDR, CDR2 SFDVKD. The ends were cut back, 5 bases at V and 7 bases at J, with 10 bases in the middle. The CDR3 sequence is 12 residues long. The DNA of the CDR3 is TGTGCCACCAGTGCTTGGATGAGTGGCTACACCTTC. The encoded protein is CATSAWMSGYTF.

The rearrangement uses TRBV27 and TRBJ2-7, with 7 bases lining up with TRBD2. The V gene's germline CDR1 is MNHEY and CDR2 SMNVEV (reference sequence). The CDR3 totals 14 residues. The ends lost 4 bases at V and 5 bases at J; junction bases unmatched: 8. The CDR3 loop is CASSSREELHEQYF. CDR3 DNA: TGTGCCAGCAGTTCCCGGGAGGAGTTGCACGAGCAGTACTTC.

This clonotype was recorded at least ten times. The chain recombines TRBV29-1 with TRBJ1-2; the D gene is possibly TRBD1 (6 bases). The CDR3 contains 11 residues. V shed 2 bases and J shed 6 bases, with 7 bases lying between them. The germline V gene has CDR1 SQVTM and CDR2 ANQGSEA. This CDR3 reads CSVEKGDGYTF. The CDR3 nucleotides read TGCAGCGTTGAAAAGGGGGATGGCTACACCTTC.

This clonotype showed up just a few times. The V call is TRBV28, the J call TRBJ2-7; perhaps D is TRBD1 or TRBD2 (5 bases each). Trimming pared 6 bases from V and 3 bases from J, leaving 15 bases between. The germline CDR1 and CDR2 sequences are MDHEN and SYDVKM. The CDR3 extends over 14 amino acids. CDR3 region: CASSTRGPIYEQYF. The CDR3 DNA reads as TGTGCCAGCAGCACAAGGGGACCGATCTACGAGCAGTACTTC.